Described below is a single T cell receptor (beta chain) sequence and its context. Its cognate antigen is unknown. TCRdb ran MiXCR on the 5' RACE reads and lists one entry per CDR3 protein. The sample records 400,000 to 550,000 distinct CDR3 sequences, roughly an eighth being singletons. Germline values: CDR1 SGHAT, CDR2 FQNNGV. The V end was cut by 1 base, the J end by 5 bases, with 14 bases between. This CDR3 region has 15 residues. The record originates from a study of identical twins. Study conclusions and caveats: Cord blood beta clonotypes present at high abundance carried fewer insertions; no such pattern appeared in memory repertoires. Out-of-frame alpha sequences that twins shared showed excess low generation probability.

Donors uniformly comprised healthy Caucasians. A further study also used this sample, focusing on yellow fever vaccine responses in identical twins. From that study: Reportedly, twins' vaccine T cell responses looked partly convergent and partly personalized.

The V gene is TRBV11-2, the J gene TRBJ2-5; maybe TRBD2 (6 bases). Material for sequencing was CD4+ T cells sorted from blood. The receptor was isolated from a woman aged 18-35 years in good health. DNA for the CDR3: TGTGCCAGCAGCTTAGGAGGAGGGAACAAGGAGACCCAGTACTTC. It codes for CASSLGGGNKETQYF.